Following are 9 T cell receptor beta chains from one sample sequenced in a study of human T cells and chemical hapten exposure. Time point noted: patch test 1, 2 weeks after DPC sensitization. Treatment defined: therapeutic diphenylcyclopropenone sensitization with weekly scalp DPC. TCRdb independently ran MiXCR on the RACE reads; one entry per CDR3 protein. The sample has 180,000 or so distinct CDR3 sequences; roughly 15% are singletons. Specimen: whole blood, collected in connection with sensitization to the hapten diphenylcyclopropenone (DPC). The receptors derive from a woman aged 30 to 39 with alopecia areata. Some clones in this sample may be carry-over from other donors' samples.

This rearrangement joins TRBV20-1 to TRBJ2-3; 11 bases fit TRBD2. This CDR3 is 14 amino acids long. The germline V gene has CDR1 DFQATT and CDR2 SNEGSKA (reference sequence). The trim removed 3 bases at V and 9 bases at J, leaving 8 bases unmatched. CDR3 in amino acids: CSASPRLAGGTQYF. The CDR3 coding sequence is TGCAGTGCTAGCCCTCGGCTAGCGGGAGGAACGCAGTATTTT.

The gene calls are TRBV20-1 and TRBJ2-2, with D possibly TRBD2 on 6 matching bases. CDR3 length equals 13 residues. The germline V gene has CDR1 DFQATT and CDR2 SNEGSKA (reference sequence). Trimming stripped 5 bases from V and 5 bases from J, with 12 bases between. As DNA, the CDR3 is TGCAGTGCTGGTCTAGCGAGGACCGGGGAGCTGTTTTTT. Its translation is CSAGLARTGELFF.

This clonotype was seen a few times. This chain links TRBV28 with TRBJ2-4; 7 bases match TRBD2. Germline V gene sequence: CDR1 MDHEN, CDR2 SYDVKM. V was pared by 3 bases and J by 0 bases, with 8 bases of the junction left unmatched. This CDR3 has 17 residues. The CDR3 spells CASSFLQGGVAKNIQYF. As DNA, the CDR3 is TGTGCCAGCAGTTTCCTCCAGGGAGGGGTAGCCAAAAACATTCAGTACTTC.

The CDR3 sequence: CASSLVGSHQPQHF. The DNA for the CDR3 is TGTGCCAGCAGCTTAGTGGGCAGCCATCAGCCCCAGCATTTT. The genes are TRBV7-2 and TRBJ1-5; D unresolved. Germline CDR1 SGHTA, CDR2 FQGNSA. The CDR3 covers 14 residues. Trimming removed 1 base from V and 5 bases from J, with 9 bases in between.

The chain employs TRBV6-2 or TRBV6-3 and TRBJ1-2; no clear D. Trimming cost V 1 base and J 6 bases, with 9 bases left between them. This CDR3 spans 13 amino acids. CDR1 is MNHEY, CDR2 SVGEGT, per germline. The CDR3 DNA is TGTGCCAGCAGTTACTACCAGATGAATGGCTACACCTTC. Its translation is CASSYYQMNGYTF.

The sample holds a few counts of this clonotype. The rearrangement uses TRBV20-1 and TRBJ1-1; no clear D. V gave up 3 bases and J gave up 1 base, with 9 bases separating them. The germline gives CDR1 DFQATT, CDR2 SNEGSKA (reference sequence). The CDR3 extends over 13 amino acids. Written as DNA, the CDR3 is TGCAGTGCTAGTTCTCGGGGGAACACTGAAGCTTTCTTT. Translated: CSASSRGNTEAFF.

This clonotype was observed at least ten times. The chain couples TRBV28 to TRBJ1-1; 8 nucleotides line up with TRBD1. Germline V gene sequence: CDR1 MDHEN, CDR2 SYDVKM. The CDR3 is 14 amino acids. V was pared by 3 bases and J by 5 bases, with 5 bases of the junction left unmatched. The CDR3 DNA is TGTGCCAGCAGTTTCAGGGGGCGGCGAACTGAAGCTTTCTTT. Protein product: CASSFRGRRTEAFF.

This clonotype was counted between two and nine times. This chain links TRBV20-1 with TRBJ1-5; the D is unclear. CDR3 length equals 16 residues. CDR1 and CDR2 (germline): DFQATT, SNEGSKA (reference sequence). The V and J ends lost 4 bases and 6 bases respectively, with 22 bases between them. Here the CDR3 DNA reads TGCAGTGCTAAACTCAGTTTAGACCTTATCAGTCAGCCCCAGCATTTT. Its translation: CSAKLSLDLISQPQHF.

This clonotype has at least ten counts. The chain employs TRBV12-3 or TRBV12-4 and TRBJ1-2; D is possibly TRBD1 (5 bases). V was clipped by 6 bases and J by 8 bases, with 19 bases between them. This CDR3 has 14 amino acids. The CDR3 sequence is CASRPDPTVPGYTF. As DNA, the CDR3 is TGTGCCAGCAGACCCGATCCGACAGTACCGGGCTACACCTTC.